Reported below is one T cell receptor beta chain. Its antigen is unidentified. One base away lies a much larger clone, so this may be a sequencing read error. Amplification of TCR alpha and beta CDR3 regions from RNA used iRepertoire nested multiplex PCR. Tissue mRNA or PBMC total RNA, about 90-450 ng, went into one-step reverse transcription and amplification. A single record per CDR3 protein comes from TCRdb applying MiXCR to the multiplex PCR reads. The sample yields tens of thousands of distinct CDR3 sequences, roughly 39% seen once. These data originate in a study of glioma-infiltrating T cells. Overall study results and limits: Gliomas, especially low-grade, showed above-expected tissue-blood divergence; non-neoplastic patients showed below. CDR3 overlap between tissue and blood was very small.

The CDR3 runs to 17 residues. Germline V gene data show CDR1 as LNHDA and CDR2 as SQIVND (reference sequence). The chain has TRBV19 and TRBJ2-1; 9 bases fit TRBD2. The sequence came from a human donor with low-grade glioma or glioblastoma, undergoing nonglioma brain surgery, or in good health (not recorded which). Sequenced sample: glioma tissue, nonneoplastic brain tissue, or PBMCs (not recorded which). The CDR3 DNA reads TGTGCCAGTAGTCCTGGGGTGGGACTAGCAGCATACAATGAGCAGCTCTTC. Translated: CASSPGVGLAAYNEQLF.